The 8 T cell receptor beta chains below come from one sample, sequenced in a study of blood T cell repertoires in COVID-19. TCRdb's copy holds only in-frame clones and misses some; the assay was immunoSEQ multiplex PCR. The profile shows about 170,000 clones, approximately 90% of them singletons. The sample taken for sequencing was peripheral blood. The receptors come from a man aged 50 to 59 with acute or convalescent COVID-19.

The V call is TRBV28, the J call TRBJ2-3, with D tentatively TRBD1 (8 bases). Germline CDR1 reads MDHEN; CDR2 reads SYDVKM. This CDR3 region has 19 residues. V was trimmed by 6 bases and J by 3 bases, leaving 28 bases between them. Here the CDR3 DNA reads TGTGCCAGCAGCCCAGGGAGGACTTACAGGGGGGGCGGGACAGATACGCAGTATTTT. This translates into CASSPGRTYRGGGTDTQYF.

The rearrangement uses TRBV6-2 or TRBV6-3 and TRBJ2-3, with 11 bases aligning to TRBD2. The germline V gene has CDR1 MNHEY and CDR2 SVGEGT. V lost 6 bases and J lost 2; bases outside the gene matches: 7. The CDR3 runs 16 residues. The CDR3 protein is CASSQTSGDLTDTQYF. CDR3 nucleotide sequence: TGTGCCAGCAGCCAGACTAGCGGGGACCTCACAGATACGCAGTATTTT.

The chain carries TRBV15 and TRBJ1-5, with D hard to call. The V gene lost 0 bases and the J gene lost 4 bases, with 13 bases spanning the gap. Germline CDR1 and CDR2: LNHNV and YYDKDF (reference sequence). The CDR3 runs 16 residues. The CDR3 loop is CATSRDPARLNQPQHF. In nucleotides, the CDR3 is TGTGCCACCAGCAGAGACCCCGCGAGGTTGAATCAGCCCCAGCATTTT.

This chain joins TRBV5-3 and TRBJ1-4; 7 nucleotides line up with TRBD1. TRBV5-3 is labeled an ORF, and its function is uncertain. V lost 8 bases, J lost 4 bases, and 5 bases stayed unmatched. This CDR3 has 13 residues. The CDR3 region has the DNA TGTGCCAGGTCCCGGGACAGTAATGAAAAACTGTTTTTT. Its translation: CARSRDSNEKLFF.

The V call is TRBV2, the J call TRBJ2-2, with D tentatively TRBD1 (5 bases). Germline V gene lookup returns CDR1 SNHLY and CDR2 FYNNEI. The CDR3 contains 13 residues. V was cut by 4 bases and J by 6 bases, with 9 bases left in between. CDR3 sequence (DNA): TGTGCCAGCAGTGCGGACATGGCCGGGGAGCTGTTTTTT. Translation: CASSADMAGELFF. The full variable domain, in which reference TRBV2 and TRBJ2-2 provide the parts outside the CDR3, is EPEVTQTPSHQVTQMGQEVILRCVPISNHLYFYWYRQILGQKVEFLVSFYNNEISEKSEIFDDQFSVERPDGSNFTLKIRSTKLEDSAMYFCASSADMAGELFFGEGSRLTVL.

This chain joins TRBV7-9 and TRBJ1-2; 8 bases are shared with TRBD1. Unmatched junction bases numbered 3, after V lost 3 bases and J lost 0 bases. The CDR3 totals 15 residues. CDR1 and CDR2 (germline): SEHNR, FQNEAQ (reference sequence). The CDR3 is CASSFGTGANYGYTF. The CDR3 nucleotides read TGTGCCAGCAGCTTCGGGACAGGAGCTAACTATGGCTACACCTTC.

The chain links TRBV5-1 to TRBJ2-2, with TRBD2 as a possible D gene (6 bases). The length of the CDR3 is 15 residues. The V and J ends lost 2 bases and 1 base respectively, with 9 bases between them. Germline lookup yields CDR1 SGHRS and CDR2 YFSETQ. The CDR3 DNA reads TGCGCCAGCAGCTTCGGGGGAAAGAACACCGGGGAGCTGTTTTTT. Translation: CASSFGGKNTGELFF.

This clone was detected only once. V gene TRBV6-2 or TRBV6-3 combines with J gene TRBJ2-3; D gene unclear. This CDR3 has 15 amino acids. V lost 0 bases and J 2 bases, leaving 9 bases between the germline ends. Per the germline V gene, CDR1 is MNHEY and CDR2 is SVGEGT. DNA for the CDR3: TGTGCCAGCAGTTACTCGGTGTCTAACACAGATACGCAGTATTTT. Protein: CASSYSVSNTDTQYF.